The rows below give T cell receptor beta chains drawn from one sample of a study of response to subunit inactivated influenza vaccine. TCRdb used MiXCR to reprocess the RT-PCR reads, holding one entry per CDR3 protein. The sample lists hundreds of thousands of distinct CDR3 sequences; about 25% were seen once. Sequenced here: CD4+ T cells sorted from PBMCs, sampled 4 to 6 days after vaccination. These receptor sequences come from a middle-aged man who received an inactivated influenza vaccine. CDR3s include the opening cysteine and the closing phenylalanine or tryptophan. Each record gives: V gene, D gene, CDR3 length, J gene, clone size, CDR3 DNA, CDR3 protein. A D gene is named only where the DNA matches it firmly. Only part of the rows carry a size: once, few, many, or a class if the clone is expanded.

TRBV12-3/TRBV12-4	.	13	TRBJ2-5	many	TGTGCCAGCAGTTTTGGGGTTCAAGAGACCCAGTACTTC	CASSFGVQETQYF
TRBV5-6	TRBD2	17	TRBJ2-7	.	TGTGCCAGCAGCTCACCGGGACTAGCGGGGGGATCCTACGAGCAGTACTTC	CASSSPGLAGGSYEQYF
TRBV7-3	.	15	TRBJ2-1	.	TGTGCCAGCAGCTTCGGTAGCGGACCTTACAATGAGCAGTTCTTC	CASSFGSGPYNEQFF
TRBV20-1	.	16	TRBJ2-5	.	TGCAGTGCTATTTCTTTAAAACGGCCAGGCAAGGGGACCCAGTACTTC	CSAISLKRPGKGTQYF
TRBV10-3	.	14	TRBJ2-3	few	TGTGCCATCAGTACCGGGACACACACAGATACGCAGTATTTT	CAISTGTHTDTQYF
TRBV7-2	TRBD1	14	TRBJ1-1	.	TGTGCCAGCAGCCCACAGGGGGGGCGCACTGAAGCTTTCTTT	CASSPQGGRTEAFF
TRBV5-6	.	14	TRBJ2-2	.	TGTGCCAGCAGCTTGAGGACACATACCGGGGAGCTGTTTTTT	CASSLRTHTGELFF
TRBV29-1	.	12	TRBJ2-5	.	TGCAGCGTTGAAGTCGCCGACTGGGCCCAGTACTTC	CSVEVADWAQYF
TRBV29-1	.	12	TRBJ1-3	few	TGCAGCGTTAAGGCCGTCGGAAACACCATATATTTT	CSVKAVGNTIYF
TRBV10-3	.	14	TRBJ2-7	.	TGTGCCATCAGCCCGACTCTCGGAATGGGCGAGCAGTACTTC	CAISPTLGMGEQYF
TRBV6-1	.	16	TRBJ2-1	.	TGTGCCAGCAGATCATCGGGGTGGACTACGAACAATGAGCAGTTCTTC	CASRSSGWTTNNEQFF
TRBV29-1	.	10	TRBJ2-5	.	TGCAGACACATACAAGAGACCCAGTACTTC	CRHIQETQYF
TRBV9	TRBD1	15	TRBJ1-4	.	TGTGCCAGCAGCCCTCGGACAGGGACTAATGAAAAACTGTTTTTT	CASSPRTGTNEKLFF
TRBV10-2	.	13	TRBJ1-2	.	TGCGCCAGCAATCCTACAGCGCTCTATGGCTACACCTTC	CASNPTALYGYTF
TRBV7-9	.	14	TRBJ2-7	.	TGTGCCAGCAGCCACGGACAACACAGGGACGAGCAGTACTTC	CASSHGQHRDEQYF
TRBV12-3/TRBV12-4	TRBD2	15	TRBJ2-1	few	TGTGCCAGCAGATACACTAGCGGGGTCCCGAATGAGCAGTTCTTC	CASRYTSGVPNEQFF
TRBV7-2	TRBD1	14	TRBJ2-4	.	TGTGCCAGCAGCCCCGGGACAGGGAACAGCATTCAGTACTTC	CASSPGTGNSIQYF
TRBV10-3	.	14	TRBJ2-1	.	TGTGCCATCATGAGCCAGAGAGGAACCAATGAGCAGTTCTTC	CAIMSQRGTNEQFF
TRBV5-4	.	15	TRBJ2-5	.	TGTGCCAGCAGCTTGGGGCAGTGGGAAGCGGAGACCCAGTACTTC	CASSLGQWEAETQYF
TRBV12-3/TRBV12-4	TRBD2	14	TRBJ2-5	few	TGTGCCAGCAGTCTCCGGGAGGGCCATGAGACCCAGTACTTC	CASSLREGHETQYF
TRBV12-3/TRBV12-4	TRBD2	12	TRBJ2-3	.	TGTGCCAGCAGTTGGGAGGGAGATACGCAGTATTTT	CASSWEGDTQYF
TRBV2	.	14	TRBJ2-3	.	TGTGCCACGTCAGGGACGCCGAGCACAGATACGCAGTATTTT	CATSGTPSTDTQYF
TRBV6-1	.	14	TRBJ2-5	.	TGTGCCAGCAATCTCGGCGGGACCGAAGGGACCCAGTACTTC	CASNLGGTEGTQYF
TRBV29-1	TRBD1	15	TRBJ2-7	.	TGCAGCGTTGAAGATCGCGGGACAGGATCCTACGAGCAGTACTTC	CSVEDRGTGSYEQYF
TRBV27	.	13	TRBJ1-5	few	TGTGCCAGCAGTTTTCAACCCAATCAGCCCCAGCATTTT	CASSFQPNQPQHF
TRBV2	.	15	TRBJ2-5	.	TGTGCCAGCAGCTTGCCACCGGGGAACCAAGAGACCCAGTACTTC	CASSLPPGNQETQYF
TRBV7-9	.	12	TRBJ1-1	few	TGTGCCAGCAGCCCAGTTAACACTGAAGCTTTCTTT	CASSPVNTEAFF
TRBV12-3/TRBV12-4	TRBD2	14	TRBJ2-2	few	TGTGCCAGCTGGCTAGCGGGGAACACCGGGGAGCTGTTTTTT	CASWLAGNTGELFF
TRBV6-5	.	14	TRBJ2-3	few	TGTGCCAGCAGTTACTCGCTGACCACAGATACGCAGTATTTT	CASSYSLTTDTQYF
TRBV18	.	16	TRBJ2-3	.	TGTGCCAGCTCACCACGTCGGGGGCGGAGTACAGATACGCAGTATTTT	CASSPRRGRSTDTQYF
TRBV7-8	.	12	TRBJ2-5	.	TGTGCCAGCAGCTGGGGTCCTGGGACCCAGTACTTC	CASSWGPGTQYF
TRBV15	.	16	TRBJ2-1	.	TGTGCCACCAGCAGAGTAATCAGCCCAACGGGAAATGAGCAGTTCTTC	CATSRVISPTGNEQFF
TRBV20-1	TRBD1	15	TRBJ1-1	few	TGCAGTGCTATCACCCCGACAGGGTTGAACACTGAAGCTTTCTTT	CSAITPTGLNTEAFF
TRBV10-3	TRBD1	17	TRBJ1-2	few	TGTGCCATCAGTGGAGGACAGGGGGAACGAGCTAACTATGGCTACACCTTC	CAISGGQGERANYGYTF
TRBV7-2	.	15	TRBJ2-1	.	TGTGCCAGCAGCGAAGGAGGGCCCTCGCACAATGAGCAGTTCTTC	CASSEGGPSHNEQFF
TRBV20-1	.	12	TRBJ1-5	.	TGCAGTGCTAGAGAAAAAGGTCAGCCCCAGCATTTT	CSAREKGQPQHF
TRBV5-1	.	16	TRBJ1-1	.	TGCGCCAGCAGCTTGGAGGCCCCCGGGTTGGACACTGAAGCTTTCTTT	CASSLEAPGLDTEAFF
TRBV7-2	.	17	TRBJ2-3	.	TGTGCCAGCAGCCCCTATCTGACTCACAGAGTTCGCGATACGCAGTATTTT	CASSPYLTHRVRDTQYF
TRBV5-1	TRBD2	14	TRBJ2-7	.	TGCGCCAGCCGTGACGGGACTAACTCCTACGAGCAGTACTTC	CASRDGTNSYEQYF
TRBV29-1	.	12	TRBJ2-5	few	TGCAGCGTCTTATCCCTCGGAGAGACCCAGTACTTC	CSVLSLGETQYF
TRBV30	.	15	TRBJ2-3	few	TGTGCCTGGAGACCGGGTCAAGGGATAACAGATACGCAGTATTTT	CAWRPGQGITDTQYF